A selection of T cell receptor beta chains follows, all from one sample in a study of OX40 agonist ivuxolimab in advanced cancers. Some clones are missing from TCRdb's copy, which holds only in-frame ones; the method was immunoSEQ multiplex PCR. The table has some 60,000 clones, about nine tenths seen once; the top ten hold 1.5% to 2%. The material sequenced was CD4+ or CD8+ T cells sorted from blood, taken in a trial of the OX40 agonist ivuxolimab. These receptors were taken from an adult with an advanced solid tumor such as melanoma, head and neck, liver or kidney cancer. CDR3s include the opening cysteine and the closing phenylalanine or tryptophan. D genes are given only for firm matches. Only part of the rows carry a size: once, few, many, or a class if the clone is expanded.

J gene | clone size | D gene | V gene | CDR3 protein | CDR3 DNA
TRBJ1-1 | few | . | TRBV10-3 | CAIKSLASTEAFF | TGTGCCATCAAAAGCCTGGCCAGCACTGAAGCTTTCTTT
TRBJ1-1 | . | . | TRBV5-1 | CASSLFGGTMNTEAFF | TGCGCCAGCAGCTTATTTGGGGGGACTATGAACACTGAAGCTTTCTTT
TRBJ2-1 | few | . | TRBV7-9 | CASSLPYSENEQFF | TGTGCCAGCAGCTTGCCTTACAGCGAGAATGAGCAGTTCTTC
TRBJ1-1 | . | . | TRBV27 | CASSLSKNTEAFF | TGTGCCAGCAGTTTATCCAAGAACACTGAAGCTTTCTTT
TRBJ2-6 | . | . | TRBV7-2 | CASSLGQAKANVLTF | TGTGCCAGCAGCCTGGGGCAAGCTAAAGCCAACGTCCTGACTTTC
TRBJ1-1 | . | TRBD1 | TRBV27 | CASSITGTVSEAFF | TGTGCCAGCAGTATAACCGGGACAGTGTCTGAAGCTTTCTTT
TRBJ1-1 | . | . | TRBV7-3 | CASSLGQNTEAFF | TGTGCCAGCAGCTTGGGACAGAACACTGAAGCTTTCTTT
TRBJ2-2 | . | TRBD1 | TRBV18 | CASSMDRGQDTGELFF | TGTGCCAGCTCAATGGACAGGGGGCAGGACACCGGGGAGCTGTTTTTT
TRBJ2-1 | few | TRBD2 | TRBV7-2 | CASSLAGRYNEQFF | TGTGCCAGCAGCCTAGCGGGGAGATACAATGAGCAGTTCTTC
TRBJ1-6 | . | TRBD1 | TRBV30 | CAWSWTGLNSPLHF | TGTGCCTGGAGTTGGACAGGCCTAAATTCACCCCTCCACTTT
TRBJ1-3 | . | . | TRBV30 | CAWSVTGNGNTIYF | TGTGCCTGGAGTGTAACGGGAAATGGAAACACCATATATTTT
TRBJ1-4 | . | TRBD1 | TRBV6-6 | CASSRNPGTGSEKLFF | TGTGCCAGCAGTCGCAATCCCGGGACAGGGAGTGAAAAACTGTTTTTT
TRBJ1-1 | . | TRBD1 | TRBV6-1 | CASGRDRRKAFF | TGTGCCAGCGGGCGGGACAGGAGGAAGGCTTTCTTT
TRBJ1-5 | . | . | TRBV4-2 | CASSPGGQGNQPQHF | TGTGCCAGCAGCCCGGGGGGGCAGGGAAATCAGCCCCAGCATTTT
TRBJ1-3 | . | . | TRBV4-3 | CASSQGPGAGNTIYF | TGCGCCAGCAGCCAAGGACCGGGGGCTGGAAACACCATATATTTT
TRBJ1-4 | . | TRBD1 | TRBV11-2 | CASSRTGGLDEKLFF | TGTGCCAGCAGCCGCACAGGGGGCCTCGATGAAAAACTGTTTTTT
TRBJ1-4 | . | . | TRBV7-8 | CASSTKTGATNEKLFF | TGTGCCAGCAGCACGAAAACAGGAGCAACTAATGAAAAACTGTTTTTT
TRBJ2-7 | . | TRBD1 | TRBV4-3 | CASSQEVWGQGPAEQYF | TGCGCCAGCAGCCAAGAAGTTTGGGGACAGGGGCCCGCCGAGCAGTACTTC
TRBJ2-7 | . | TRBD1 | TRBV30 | CAWSVGQGNEQYF | TGTGCCTGGAGTGTAGGACAGGGAAACGAGCAGTACTTC
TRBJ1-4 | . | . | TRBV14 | CASSQGLGHRATNEKLFF | TGTGCCAGCAGCCAAGGGCTAGGACACCGTGCAACTAATGAAAAACTGTTTTTT